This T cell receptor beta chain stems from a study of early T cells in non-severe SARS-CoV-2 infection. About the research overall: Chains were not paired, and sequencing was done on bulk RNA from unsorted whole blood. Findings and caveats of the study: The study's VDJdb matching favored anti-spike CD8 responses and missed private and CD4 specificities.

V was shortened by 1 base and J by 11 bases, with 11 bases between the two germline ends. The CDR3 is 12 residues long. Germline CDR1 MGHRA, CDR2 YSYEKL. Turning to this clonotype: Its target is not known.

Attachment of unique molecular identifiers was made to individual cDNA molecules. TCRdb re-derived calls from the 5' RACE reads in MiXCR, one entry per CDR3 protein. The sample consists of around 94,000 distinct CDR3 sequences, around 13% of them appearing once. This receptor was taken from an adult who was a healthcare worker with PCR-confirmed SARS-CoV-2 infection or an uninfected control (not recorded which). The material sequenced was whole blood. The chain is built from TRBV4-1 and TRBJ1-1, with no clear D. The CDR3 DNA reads TGCGCCAGCAGCCAAGGTGGCTCTCTGGCTTTCTTT. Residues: CASSQGGSLAFF.